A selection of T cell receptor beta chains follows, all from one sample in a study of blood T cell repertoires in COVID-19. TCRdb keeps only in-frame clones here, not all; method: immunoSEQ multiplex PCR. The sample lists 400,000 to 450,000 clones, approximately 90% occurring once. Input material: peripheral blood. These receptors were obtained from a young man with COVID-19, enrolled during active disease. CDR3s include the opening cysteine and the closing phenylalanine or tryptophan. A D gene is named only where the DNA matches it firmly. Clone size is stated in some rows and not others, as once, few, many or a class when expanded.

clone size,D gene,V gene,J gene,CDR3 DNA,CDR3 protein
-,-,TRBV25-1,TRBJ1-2,TGTGCCAGCTCCCCTAAAGTGGGGGGGATTGTGAATGGCTACACCTTC,CASSPKVGGIVNGYTF
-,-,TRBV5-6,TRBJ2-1,TGTGCCAGCAGCCGAGGGTTCCCCCTGTCCTACAATGAGCAGTTCTTC,CASSRGFPLSYNEQFF
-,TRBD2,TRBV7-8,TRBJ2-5,TGTGCCAGCAGCTTAGCTAGCGGGAGGGCCGGGGCCCAGTACTTC,CASSLASGRAGAQYF
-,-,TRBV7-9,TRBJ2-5,TGTGCCAGCAGCTTAGGCCAGGGCATAGAGACCCAGTACTTC,CASSLGQGIETQYF
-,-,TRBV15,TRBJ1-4,TGTGCCACCAGCAGAGATGGCGGGGGGTGGAATGAAAAACTGTTTTTT,CATSRDGGGWNEKLFF
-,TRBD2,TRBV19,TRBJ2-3,TGTGCCAGTAGTGTTTCTAGCGGGAGCACAGATACGCAGTATTTT,CASSVSSGSTDTQYF
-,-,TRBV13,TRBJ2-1,TGTGCCAGCAGCTTATCACGGGAGCAGTTCTTC,CASSLSREQFF
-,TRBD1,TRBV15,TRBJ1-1,TGTGCCACCAGGTCGCAGGGGGCGGGGAACACTGAAGCTTTCTTT,CATRSQGAGNTEAFF
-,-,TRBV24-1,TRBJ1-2,TGTGCCACCAGTGGTACGCAGAACTATGGCTACACCTTC,CATSGTQNYGYTF
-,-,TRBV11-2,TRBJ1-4,TGTGCCAGCAGCTTAGTCGGAGGGCTTGGTGAAAAACTGTTTTTT,CASSLVGGLGEKLFF
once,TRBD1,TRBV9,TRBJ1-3,TGTGCCAGCAGCCAAGAAGGGACAGGGGGAAACACCATATATTTT,CASSQEGTGGNTIYF
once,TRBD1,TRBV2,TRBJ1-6,TGTGCCAGCAAAAACGACAGGGGCACTTCACCCCTCCACTTT,CASKNDRGTSPLHF
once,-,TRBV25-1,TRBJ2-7,TGTGCCAGCAGTTTTAGCGGATACGAGCAGTACTTC,CASSFSGYEQYF
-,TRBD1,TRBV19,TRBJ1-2,TGTGCCAGTAACCCGACGGGGACAGAAAACTATGGCTACACCTTC,CASNPTGTENYGYTF
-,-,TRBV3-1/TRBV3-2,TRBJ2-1,TGTGCCAGCAGCCAAGAGGTCCGACAGGACTCCTACAATGAGCAGTTCTTC,CASSQEVRQDSYNEQFF
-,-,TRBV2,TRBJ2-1,TGTGCCAGCAGAACAGGGTACTACAATGAGCAGTTCTTC,CASRTGYYNEQFF
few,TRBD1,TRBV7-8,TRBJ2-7,TGTGCCAGCAGCCGGACAGGGAATGGCGAGCAGTACTTC,CASSRTGNGEQYF
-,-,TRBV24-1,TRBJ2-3,TGTGCCACCAGTGATTCGGGGTACACAGATACGCAGTATTTT,CATSDSGYTDTQYF
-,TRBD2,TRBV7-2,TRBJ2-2,TGTGCCAGCAGCTTCGGACTAGCGGGAGGGCCCAGAGGGGAGCTGTTTTTT,CASSFGLAGGPRGELFF
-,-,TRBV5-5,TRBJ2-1,TGTGCCAGCAGCTTGGGGCAGGGCTCCTACAATGAGCAGTTCTTC,CASSLGQGSYNEQFF
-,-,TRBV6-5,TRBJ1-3,TGTGCCAGCAGAACAGAGACAAACACCATATATTTT,CASRTETNTIYF
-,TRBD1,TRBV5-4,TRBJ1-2,TGTGCCAGCAGAACCGGGACAGTATCTAACTATGGCTACACCTTC,CASRTGTVSNYGYTF
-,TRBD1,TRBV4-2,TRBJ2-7,TGTGCCAGCAGCCAGGGGACAGGGGGCCCCTACGAGCAGTACTTC,CASSQGTGGPYEQYF
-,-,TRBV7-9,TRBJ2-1,TGTGCCAGCAGGATAGAGGCTAACTATGATTCCTACAATGAGCAGTTCTTC,CASRIEANYDSYNEQFF
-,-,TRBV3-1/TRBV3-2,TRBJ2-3,TGTGCCAGCAGCCCGGCCGAGGCTAACACAGATACGCAGTATTTT,CASSPAEANTDTQYF
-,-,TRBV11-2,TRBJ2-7,TGTGCCAGCAGCCTATATTCCTTACCCCAGCAGTACTTC,CASSLYSLPQQYF
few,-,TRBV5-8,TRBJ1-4,TGTGCCAGCAGCTTAACAGTATCAATGTTTTTT,CASSLTVSMFF
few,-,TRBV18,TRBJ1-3,TGTGCCAGCTCACCGGGCAGGGCCTCCTCTGGAAACACCATATATTTT,CASSPGRASSGNTIYF
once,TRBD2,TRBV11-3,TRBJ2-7,TGTGCCAGCAGCGGGACTAGCGGCTCCTACGAGCAGTACTTC,CASSGTSGSYEQYF
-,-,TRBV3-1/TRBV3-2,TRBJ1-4,TGTGCCAGCAGCCAAGTAGCTGGCCCAACTAATGAAAAACTGTTTTTT,CASSQVAGPTNEKLFF
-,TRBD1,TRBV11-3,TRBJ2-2,TGTGCCAGCAGTAAAACAGGGGGCCCCACCGGGGAGCTGTTTTTT,CASSKTGGPTGELFF
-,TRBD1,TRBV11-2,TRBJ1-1,TGTGCCAGCAGCTTCGGGACAGAGACTGAAGCTTTCTTT,CASSFGTETEAFF
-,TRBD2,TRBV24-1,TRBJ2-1,TGTGCCACCAGTGATATGTCTAGCGGGAGCGATGAGCAGTTCTTC,CATSDMSSGSDEQFF
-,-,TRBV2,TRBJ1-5,TGTGCCAGCCGGGAGCAGACACATAGCAATCAGCCCCAGCATTTT,CASREQTHSNQPQHF
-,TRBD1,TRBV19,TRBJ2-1,TGTGCCAGTAGTAGGAAAACAGGGGGTCCCTACAATGAGCAGTTCTTC,CASSRKTGGPYNEQFF
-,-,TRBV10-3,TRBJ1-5,TGTGCCATCAGCGACCGGGGCAATCAGCCCCAGCATTTT,CAISDRGNQPQHF
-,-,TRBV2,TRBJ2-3,TGTGCCAGCAGTGGGAGAGGCTTCAGCACAGATACGCAGTATTTT,CASSGRGFSTDTQYF
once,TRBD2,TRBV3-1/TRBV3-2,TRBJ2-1,TGTGCCAGCAGCCAACGACTAGCGGGAGGCGGGGGGGAGCAGTTCTTC,CASSQRLAGGGGEQFF
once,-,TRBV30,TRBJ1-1,TGTGCCTGGAGTGTGGCAGATACTATGAACACTGAAGCTTTCTTT,CAWSVADTMNTEAFF
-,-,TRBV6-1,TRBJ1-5,TGTGCCAGCAGTGAAAAGGGCCAGGGAGGCGATCAGCCCCAGCATTTT,CASSEKGQGGDQPQHF
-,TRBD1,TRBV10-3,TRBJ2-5,TGTGCCATCAGCTCGGGACAGGGGGGGACCCAGTACTTC,CAISSGQGGTQYF
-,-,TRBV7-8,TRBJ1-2,TGTGCCAGCAGCGGGAGAGAGGGGGAATATGGCTACACCTTC,CASSGREGEYGYTF
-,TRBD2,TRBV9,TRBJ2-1,TGTGCCAGCAGCGTAGTCACTAGCGGGAGGGCCGATGAGCAGTTCTTC,CASSVVTSGRADEQFF
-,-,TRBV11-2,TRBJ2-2,TGTGCCAGCAGCTCCCTCACCGGGGAGCTGTTTTTT,CASSSLTGELFF
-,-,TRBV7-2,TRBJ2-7,TGTGCCAGCAGCTTAGAAGGGGCCGCCTCTTACGAGCAGTACTTC,CASSLEGAASYEQYF
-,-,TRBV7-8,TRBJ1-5,TGTGCCAGCAGCTTACAAGGGGGAAGGAATCAGCCCCAGCATTTT,CASSLQGGRNQPQHF
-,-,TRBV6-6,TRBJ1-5,TGTGCCATTGCGGGAGGGAACAATCAGCCCCAGCATTTT,CAIAGGNNQPQHF
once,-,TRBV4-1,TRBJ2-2,TGCGCCAGCAGCCAAGAAGGGGGAGGGGACACCGGGGAGCTGTTTTTT,CASSQEGGGDTGELFF
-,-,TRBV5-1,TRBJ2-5,TGCGCCAGCAGCCGGGATGGCCGGGAGACCCAGTACTTC,CASSRDGRETQYF
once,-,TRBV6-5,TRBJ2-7,TGTGCCAGCAGTTTATCGGGAGCGACCTACGAGCAGTACTTC,CASSLSGATYEQYF
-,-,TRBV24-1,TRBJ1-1,TGTGCCACCAGTGTTGGCAGATTCACTGAAGCTTTCTTT,CATSVGRFTEAFF
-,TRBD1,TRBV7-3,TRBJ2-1,TGTGCCAGCAGCTCGATATGGACAGGGGCCTACAATGAGCAGTTCTTC,CASSSIWTGAYNEQFF
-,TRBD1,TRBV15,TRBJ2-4,TGTGCCACCAGCAGAGAGAGGGGGACAGGGTCCGCCAAAGACATTCAGTACTTC,CATSRERGTGSAKDIQYF
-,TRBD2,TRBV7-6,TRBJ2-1,TGTGCCAGCAGCCTTACTAGCGGGAGGGCCATTTATGAGCAGTTCTTC,CASSLTSGRAIYEQFF
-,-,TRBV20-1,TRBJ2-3,TGCAGTGCCGTTGTAGATACGCAGTATTTT,CSAVVDTQYF
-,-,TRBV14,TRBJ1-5,TGTGCCAGCAGCCTCACGACAGGACAGCCCCAGCATTTT,CASSLTTGQPQHF
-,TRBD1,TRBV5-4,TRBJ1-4,TGTGCCAGCAGCTCGTCCCGGGACAGAAATGAAAAACTGTTTTTT,CASSSSRDRNEKLFF
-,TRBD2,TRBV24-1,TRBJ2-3,TGTGCCACCAGTGATTGGGGGACTAGCGGGAAGGATACGCAGTATTTT,CATSDWGTSGKDTQYF
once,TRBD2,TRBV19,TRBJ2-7,TGTGCCAGTAGTATGGTGCTAGCGGGAAGGGTAGGGGAGCAGTACTTC,CASSMVLAGRVGEQYF
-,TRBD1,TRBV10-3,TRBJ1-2,TGTGCCATCGGGGACAGCATTCAAGGGAACTATGGCTACACCTTC,CAIGDSIQGNYGYTF